These 20 T cell receptor beta chains share one sample of origin, sequenced in a study of blood T cell repertoires in COVID-19. Only in-frame clones appear in the TCRdb table, and some are missing; sequencing was by immunoSEQ multiplex PCR. The sample has about 300,000 clones; 84% are singletons. Input material: peripheral blood. These receptors came from a human donor with COVID-19, enrolled during active disease. The donor label of this sample is uncertain.

This clone was observed once. The V and J genes are TRBV19 and TRBJ1-4, with a possible D match to TRBD1 (6 bases). The V gene's germline CDR1 is LNHDA and CDR2 SQIVND (reference sequence). V was shortened by 3 bases and J by 8 bases, with 19 bases between the two germline ends. The CDR3 is made up of 16 amino acids. The CDR3 DNA follows: TGTGCCAGTAGTATCGTTCTCGGACAGCTCCAGGAAAAACTGTTTTTT. The encoded protein is CASSIVLGQLQEKLFF.

The CDR3 sequence: CASSMDRVVHEQYF. The CDR3 DNA reads as TGTGCCAGCAGCATGGACAGGGTCGTCCACGAGCAGTACTTC. The chain couples TRBV7-2 to TRBJ2-7, with 8 bases identical to TRBD1. The CDR3 totals 14 residues. Losses at the gene ends were 5 bases for V and 5 bases for J; bases not matched to a gene: 8. Per the germline V gene, CDR1 is SGHTA and CDR2 is FQGNSA.

The chain joins TRBV29-1 to TRBJ1-2; 9 nucleotides align to TRBD1. Germline lookup yields CDR1 SQVTM and CDR2 ANQGSEA. Losses at the gene ends were 7 bases for V and 11 bases for J; bases not matched to a gene: 14. This CDR3 comprises 13 residues. This CDR3 reads CSAEIGTGWNYTF. The CDR3 nucleotides read TGCAGCGCCGAAATAGGGACAGGGTGGAATTACACCTTC.

V and J are TRBV7-8 and TRBJ1-2, with 7 bases matching TRBD1. The CDR3 contains 12 residues. The trim removed 4 bases at V and 7 bases at J, leaving 3 bases unmatched. The V gene's germline CDR1 is SGHVS and CDR2 FQNEAQ. The CDR3: CASSSQGGGYTF. CDR3 DNA sequence: TGTGCCAGCAGCTCCCAGGGGGGTGGCTACACCTTC.

J is TRBJ2-7 and V is TRBV29-1; 8 bases are shared with TRBD2. Germline V gives CDR1 SQVTM, CDR2 ANQGSEA. There are 14 residues in the CDR3. J gave up 6 bases and V 6 bases, and 13 bases lay outside the gene matches. CDR3 in DNA: TGCAGCGTCCGGACTAGCCGGGGGCTGGGCGAGCAGTACTTC. Its protein product is CSVRTSRGLGEQYF.

As DNA, the CDR3 is TGTGCCAGCGGTAGAGACACTGAAGCTTTCTTT. Protein sequence: CASGRDTEAFF. The gene calls are TRBV6-5 and TRBJ1-1; no clear D gene. CDR1 and CDR2 (germline): MNHEY, SVGAGI. The CDR3 contains 11 residues. Trimming pared 8 bases from V and 3 bases from J, leaving 7 bases between.

This clone was detected a few times. The rearrangement joins TRBV12-3 or TRBV12-4 to TRBJ2-7; D ambiguous. Trimming pared 2 bases from V and 3 bases from J, leaving 8 bases between. This CDR3 is built from 13 residues. The CDR3 bases are TGTGCCAGCAGTTTATCAGGATACTACGAGCAGTACTTC. As protein: CASSLSGYYEQYF.

V usage is TRBV9 and J usage is TRBJ1-6; 8 bases are shared with TRBD1. This CDR3 spans 15 amino acids. J lost 8 bases, V lost 0 bases, and 4 bases had no gene match. Germline assignment: CDR1 SGDLS and CDR2 YYNGEE. For the CDR3, the DNA is TGTGCCAGCAGCGTAGTGGGACAGGACTATTCACCCCTCCACTTT. Translating gives CASSVVGQDYSPLHF.

This clone has a single count. The chain is built from TRBV18 and TRBJ1-1; the match to TRBD1 covers 7 bases. Looked up from germline, CDR1 is KGHSH and CDR2 is LQKENI. The CDR3 spans 14 residues. With V trimmed by 4 bases and J by 5 bases, 7 bases remained unmatched. CDR3 sequence: CASSLLGQPTEAFF. CDR3 nucleotide sequence: TGTGCCAGCTCACTGCTGGGACAGCCTACTGAAGCTTTCTTT.

This clone turned up a few times. This chain uses TRBV7-9 with TRBJ2-7, with D tentatively TRBD1 (6 bases). The CDR3 totals 15 residues. Trimming pared 5 bases from V and 0 bases from J, leaving 14 bases between. Germline CDR1 reads SEHNR; CDR2 reads FQNEAQ (reference sequence). CDR3: CASSQKTGYSYEQYF. The DNA for the CDR3 is TGTGCCAGCAGCCAAAAGACAGGATACTCCTACGAGCAGTACTTC.

The gene calls are TRBV5-1 and TRBJ2-7; possible D gene TRBD2, 5 bases. V was pared by 4 bases and J by 3 bases, with 5 bases between. CDR3 length equals 11 residues. Germline V gene lookup returns CDR1 SGHRS and CDR2 YFSETQ. CDR3 region: CASSRDYEQYF. The CDR3 coding sequence is TGCGCCAGCAGCCGGGACTACGAGCAGTACTTC.

The sample holds a few counts of this clone. The rearrangement joins TRBV18 to TRBJ2-1, with 11 bases that match TRBD2. The CDR3 length is 20 residues. CDR1 and CDR2 (germline): KGHSH, LQKENI. V was clipped by 3 bases and J by 4 bases; unmatched bases: 17. The DNA for the CDR3 is TGTGCCAGCTCACCCCGCGGACTAGCGGGTTGGGAGGTGGGTTACAATGAGCAGTTCTTC. This codes for CASSPRGLAGWEVGYNEQFF.

CDR3 sequence: CAYGIGAGRRSPLHF. The CDR3, as DNA: TGTGCTTATGGTATTGGGGCAGGGCGACGTTCACCCCTCCACTTT. The chain links TRBV30 to TRBJ1-6; D is possibly TRBD1 (5 bases). The germline V gene has CDR1 GTSNPN and CDR2 SVGIG (reference sequence). The CDR3 contains 15 residues.

The gene calls are TRBV19 and TRBJ1-5; D not certain. The ends were cut back, 4 bases at V and 2 bases at J, with 6 bases in the middle. The V gene's germline CDR1 is LNHDA and CDR2 SQIVND (reference sequence). The CDR3 contains 13 residues. The DNA of the CDR3 is TGTGCCAGTAGTAACCAGGGCAATCAGCCCCAGCATTTT. Amino acids: CASSNQGNQPQHF.

Details on this clone: The sample holds other DNA sequences that translate to the same CDR3. V and J are TRBV29-1 and TRBJ1-2; D is unclear. The CDR3 has 11 amino acids. V was trimmed by 2 bases and J by 5 bases, leaving 6 bases between them. The germline gives CDR1 SQVTM, CDR2 ANQGSEA. As DNA, the CDR3 is TGCAGCGTTGAAAGAGGGTATGGCTACACCTTC. Translating it yields CSVERGYGYTF.

The gene calls are TRBV20-1 and TRBJ2-1; D not resolved. CDR3 length equals 10 residues. Germline CDR1 and CDR2: DFQATT and SNEGSKA (reference sequence). Trimming left V 5 bases short and J 6 bases short, with 5 bases between. The CDR3 is CSAPLNEQFF. The CDR3 DNA reads as TGCAGTGCTCCCCTCAATGAGCAGTTCTTC.

The chain has TRBV7-6 and TRBJ2-5; TRBD1 matches at 11 bases. Losses at the gene ends were 5 bases for V and 4 bases for J; bases not matched to a gene: 12. The CDR3 loop spans 17 amino acids. Looked up from germline, CDR1 is SGHVS and CDR2 is FNYEAQ. CDR3 protein: CASSVLPGTGGRETQYF. The CDR3 nucleotides are TGTGCCAGCAGCGTACTGCCCGGGACAGGGGGTCGAGAGACCCAGTACTTC. Variable domain in full (rest from reference TRBV7-6 and TRBJ2-5): GAGVSQSPRYKVTKRGQDVALRCDPISGHVSLYWYRQALGQGPEFLTYFNYEAQQDKSGLPNDRFSAERPEGSISTLTIQRTEQRDSAMYRCASSVLPGTGGRETQYFGPGTRLLVL.

This sequence joins TRBV6-5 and TRBJ1-4; a weak D match, TRBD1 (5 bases). The CDR3 sequence is 14 residues long. Germline V gene sequence: CDR1 MNHEY, CDR2 SVGAGI. The ends were cut back, 2 bases at V and 6 bases at J, with 10 bases in the middle. CDR3 in DNA: TGTGCCAGCAGTTACGCGGGAGGGGATGAAAAACTGTTTTTT. It is translated as CASSYAGGDEKLFF.

The genes are TRBV3-1 (or the pseudogene TRBV3-2) and TRBJ2-3; D remains ambiguous. The length of the CDR3 is 13 residues. The V gene lost 3 bases and the J gene lost 6 bases, with 10 bases spanning the gap. Germline-derived CDR1 and CDR2 are LGHDT and YNNKEL (reference sequence). This chain's CDR3 is CASSQRRQDTQYF. The CDR3 nucleotides read TGTGCCAGCAGCCAGAGGCGTCAGGATACGCAGTATTTT.

The CDR3 sequence is CASKTASGVGEQYF. The CDR3 DNA reads TGTGCCAGCAAAACGGCGTCAGGGGTTGGCGAGCAGTACTTC. This sequence joins TRBV27 and TRBJ2-7, with TRBD1 as a possible D gene (6 bases). Germline V gene lookup returns CDR1 MNHEY and CDR2 SMNVEV (reference sequence). The CDR3 sequence is 14 residues long. V lost 7 bases, J lost 6 bases, and 19 bases lay in between.